The clone carrying this T cell receptor beta chain has just a few counts. The entry originates in a study of blood T cell repertoires in COVID-19. Germline-derived CDR1 and CDR2 are SGHRS and YFSETQ. The V gene end was trimmed by 4 bases and the J gene end by 4 bases; junction bases not matched to a gene: 12. There are 17 residues in the CDR3. Libraries were prepared by immunoSEQ multiplex PCR; TCRdb keeps only in-frame clonotypes and omits some of them. This sample yields around 500,000 clones, of which approximately 86% are seen a single time; around 8% belongs to the top ten. Specimen: PBMCs or T cells enriched from blood (not recorded which). The rearrangement joins TRBV5-1 to TRBJ2-2, with TRBD2 identical over 8 bases. The clonotype was recovered from a woman aged 55-75 years who had recovered from COVID-19. The CDR3: CASSRPTSGDSTGELFF. The CDR3 DNA follows: TGCGCCAGCAGCCGACCTACTAGCGGAGACTCCACCGGGGAGCTGTTTTTT.